The T cell receptor beta chain described here comes from a study of shared clonotypes between healthy human individuals (dated by TCRdb to 2019 to 2021). Some background on the complete study: The cohort comprised two women and a few men aged 18 to 49 years. For each donor, CD4 naive and CD4 memory were each run on three plates, CD8 naive on two plates, and CD8 memory on one plate. To estimate repertoire size and how much clonotype sharing occurs between individuals, the study deeply sequenced the blood TCR repertoires of five healthy adults. To increase sequencing depth and limit assay-specific biases, different laboratories used diverse techniques to prepare libraries and sequence TCR repertoires. Between about 0.85 and 9.5 billion PBMCs per donor were obtained by leukapheresis.

Clipping removes 1 base from V and 6 bases from J, with 9 as the unmatched junction base count. From cysteine to phenylalanine, the CDR3 is 15 amino acids long. Just the 45-base CDR3 DNA is kept, in frame starting at base 1. CDR1 and CDR2 (LGHNA, YNFKEQ) derive from the germline V gene. Using the deep immunoSEQ assay, TCR CDR3 regions were amplified from genomic DNA by multiplex PCR. Extracted genomic DNA from each cell subset was distributed evenly across all wells of several immunoSEQ 96-well plates, and each plate was treated as a replicate. For sorted subsets, 200 to 250 ng genomic DNA, equal to 30,000 or so T cell genomes, was loaded into each replicate PCR. Purified libraries were quantified with a Qubit 3.0 fluorometer, sized on a Bioanalyzer 2100, and re-quantified with the KAPA Library Quantification kit. A separate single-read 150-cycle Illumina NextSeq 550 flow cell was used to sequence each immunoSEQ 96-well plate. Turning to the authors' computational methods: Because the immunoSEQ output included only junctional sequences and no quality scores, the filtering could not be the same as the filtering used for full-length reads. Sequences were annotated with PyIR, a Python wrapper for IgBLAST v1.9, using IMGT germline references to assign V/J genes and CDR3. Reads were filtered out if the reads had weak V/J assignments (E-value above 1e-6), no CDR3, stop codons, out-of-frame junctions, or ambiguous translated residues. V3J clonotypes were defined by identical inferred V gene, J gene, and CDR3 amino acid sequence. Percentage overlap between repertoires was calculated by dividing the number of shared unique clonotypes by the size of the smaller repertoire. Repertoire richness was assessed with RTK rarefaction, the Chao1 estimator, and Recon v2.1 estimates of unobserved clonotypes. Generation probabilities were computed with OLGA for all TCRbeta clonotypes obtained by the gDNA method from four donors. Entries here come from immuneACCESS through TCRdb and include only in-frame sequences with V and J called. Some clones fail to appear in such tables; in the studies checked, an unresolved V gene covers under half of the shortfall, and the cause of the remainder is unknown. V, J and clone size are taken as reported in that table, and D and trimming were inferred from the DNA itself. This sample is represented by 2 million to 2.5 million clones; 90% to 95% of them were singletons. The biggest ten clones account for 0.36% of the sample.

For this clone: This receptor's antigen is unknown. No much larger clone exists at a distance of one base, and base qualities are not known.

General findings and caveats noted by the study authors: Even with the large sequencing depth, rarefaction of the sorted-subset datasets indicated that sequencing was incomplete. The genetic and exposure-history diversity represented was limited by the small number of donors. Larger estimated clonotype richness was generally found for naive subsets than for memory subsets. Based on pairwise subsampling, the degree of clonotype sharing among donors was expected to be affected by sequencing depth. Sharing across several donors was observed for approximately 4.6% of naive CD4, 3% to 4% of naive CD8, 2% to 2.5% of memory CD4, and over 0.3% of memory CD8 clonotypes. Sampling was restricted to blood, and TCR repertoires in tissues likely differ from the TCR repertoires found in blood. Compared with non-shared clonotypes, clonotypes shared by all four sorted-subset donors had higher generation probabilities.

The donors were healthy, HIV-negative adults who had no recently reported acute infections or vaccinations. Every donor was a Caucasian adult residing in Nashville, Tennessee, USA. CD4+ T cells were enriched through magnetic negative selection, after which naive cells were positively selected on CD45RA and the remaining negative fraction served as the memory subset. After blood collection by leukapheresis, PBMCs were isolated using Ficoll-Histopaque density gradient centrifugation and then cryopreserved in the vapor phase of liquid nitrogen. Purity and quantity of every magnetically sorted T cell population were checked by analytical flow cytometry. Genomic DNA was isolated from every sorted fraction and measured by UV absorbance on a Nanodrop 2000c.

Sequencing used naive CD4+ T cells from PBMCs. The cell subset or site label, as the study defines it: CD45RA+ positively selected. The sequence was obtained from a young man in good health. Some clones in this sample may be carry-over from other donors' samples. The rearrangement combines TRBV4-2 with TRBJ2-7; 7 nucleotides in the junction match TRBD2. CDR3 loop: CASSQVGGRSSEQYF. The nucleotides read TGTGCCAGCAGCCAAGTTGGCGGGAGATCTTCCGAGCAGTACTTC.